These T cell receptor beta chains were read from a single sample in a study of blood T cells in healthy people across ages. MiXCR, applied by TCRdb to the 5' RACE reads, yields one record per CDR3 protein. The sample has 1.8 million or so distinct CDR3 sequences; about 39% are singletons. Material for sequencing was blood. These receptors all come from a human donor in good health. The CDR3 runs from the conserved cysteine through the conserved F or W. A D gene is named only where the DNA matches it firmly. Part of the rows lack a size; the others show once, few, many or a class for expanded clones.

V gene	J gene	clone size	D gene	CDR3 DNA	CDR3 protein
TRBV4-1	TRBJ1-5	.	.	TGCGCCAGCAGCCTGTATCCCGGGATCCTGACCCCAAAAGTGAGTCAGCCCCAGCATTTT	CASSLYPGILTPKVSQPQHF
TRBV2	TRBJ2-1	.	TRBD2	TGTGCCAGCAGTGAATGGGGCGGGGGGGCCGTAGTCGACAATGAGCAGTTCTTC	CASSEWGGGAVVDNEQFF
TRBV11-2	TRBJ2-1	.	TRBD1	TGTGCCAGCAGCCTCCGCAGGACAGGGGATTACAATGAGCAGTTCTTC	CASSLRRTGDYNEQFF
TRBV11-1	TRBJ2-7	few	TRBD1	TGTGCCAGCAGCTCTTACGCCGGGACAGAATACGAGCAGTACTTC	CASSSYAGTEYEQYF
TRBV29-1	TRBJ2-7	few	TRBD1	TGCAGCGTTGAAGATCTGGGACAGGACCACGGCGAGCAGTACTTC	CSVEDLGQDHGEQYF
TRBV6-1	TRBJ2-1	.	.	TGTGCCAGCAGTGATAGAGATGAGCAGTTCTTC	CASSDRDEQFF
TRBV10-3	TRBJ2-7	.	.	TGTGCCAAACTGCCCCGGGGGACGCCGGCCTACGAGCAGTACTTC	CAKLPRGTPAYEQYF
TRBV5-1	TRBJ2-3	few	.	TGTGCCAGCAGTTTAGGCAGGTCCAGCACAGATACGCAGTATTTT	CASSLGRSSTDTQYF
TRBV7-8	TRBJ2-1	.	.	TGTGCCAGCAGCTTAGGGCTGAACGGTAATGAGCAGTTCTTC	CASSLGLNGNEQFF
TRBV28	TRBJ1-6	.	.	TGTGCCAGCAGGTACGAAACATTTAATTCACCCCTCCACTTT	CASRYETFNSPLHF
TRBV28	TRBJ2-1	few	.	TGTGCCAGCAGTAGCTTTACCAAGCCGAACCTATACAATGAGCAGTTCTTC	CASSSFTKPNLYNEQFF
TRBV7-9	TRBJ2-5	few	TRBD1	TGTGCCAGCAGCTCCTGGACAGGGAAGTTGGAGACCCAGTACTTC	CASSSWTGKLETQYF
TRBV7-2	TRBJ2-7	many	.	TGTGCCAGCAGCCCGCAACGGGACTCCTCGGGATACGAGCAGTACTTC	CASSPQRDSSGYEQYF
TRBV4-3	TRBJ2-7	.	.	TGCGCCAGCAGCCAGGATCAAGGGATAGGGGGCTACGAGCAGTACTTC	CASSQDQGIGGYEQYF
TRBV5-1	TRBJ2-2	.	.	TGCGCCAGCGCCAGTAGGGGCCGGGACACCGGGGAGCTGTTTTTT	CASASRGRDTGELFF
TRBV6-6	TRBJ2-3	few	.	TGTGCCAGCAGTTACTCTTCTAGCGTCCTCACAGATACGCAGTATTTT	CASSYSSSVLTDTQYF
TRBV6-6	TRBJ1-4	.	.	TGTGCCAGCAGGGACGTAGGCGGAAAACTGTTTTTT	CASRDVGGKLFF
TRBV6-5	TRBJ1-2	few	TRBD1	TGTGCCAGCAGTTACGGGGACAGAGCGGATGGCTACACCTTC	CASSYGDRADGYTF
TRBV7-6	TRBJ2-1	.	.	TGTGCCAGCAGATCTACGATCTACGATGAGCAGTTCTTC	CASRSTIYDEQFF
TRBV6-2/TRBV6-3	TRBJ2-5	few	TRBD2	TGTGCCAGCAGGGCACCGGGACTGACGCGGGAGCAGTACTTC	CASRAPGLTREQYF
TRBV20-1	TRBJ1-4	.	TRBD1	TGCAGTGCAGCCCTCAGGACAGGGCCCAATGAAAAACTGTTTTTT	CSAALRTGPNEKLFF
TRBV15	TRBJ2-5	.	TRBD2	TGTGCCACCAGCAGTGGACTAGCGGGGCGAAAAGAGACCCAGTACTTC	CATSSGLAGRKETQYF
TRBV29-1	TRBJ2-1	many	.	TGCAGCGTTGAGAGGGGCCAGGAGAAGTTCTTC	CSVERGQEKFF
TRBV6-1	TRBJ2-2	few	.	TGTGCCAGCATGGGGCCCGATGAGGTCGGGGAGCTGTTTTTT	CASMGPDEVGELFF
TRBV29-1	TRBJ1-2	.	TRBD1	TGCAGCGTCATACAACCGACAGGGGAATTAAACTATGGCTACACCTTC	CSVIQPTGELNYGYTF
TRBV5-1	TRBJ2-5	few	TRBD2	TGCGCCAGCTACGGACTAGCGGGGGCGGAGACCCAGTACTTC	CASYGLAGAETQYF
TRBV18	TRBJ1-5	.	.	TGTGCCAGCTCACCAATCAAGGTCGGACTCAATCAGCCCCAGCATTTT	CASSPIKVGLNQPQHF
TRBV20-1	TRBJ2-5	.	TRBD2	TGCAGTGCTAGAGTCCCCCGACTAGCGGTACAAGAGACCCAGTACTTC	CSARVPRLAVQETQYF
TRBV5-1	TRBJ1-1	.	.	TGCGCCAGCAGACTACAGGGTTTAGGGGAAGCTTTCTTT	CASRLQGLGEAFF
TRBV4-1	TRBJ1-2	few	.	TGCGCCAGCAGCTTAGACAGCGCCAATGGCTACACCTTC	CASSLDSANGYTF
TRBV10-3	TRBJ2-1	many	.	TGTGCCATCAGTCCCACAGGGAGCTCCTACAATGAGCAGTTCTTC	CAISPTGSSYNEQFF
TRBV7-3	TRBJ1-1	few	.	TGTGCCAGCAGCTTAACCAGGGAGGACACTGAAGCTTTCTTT	CASSLTREDTEAFF
TRBV12-3/TRBV12-4	TRBJ1-2	few	.	TGTGCCAGCAGTTTTCTCCAAGGGCATGGCTACACCTTC	CASSFLQGHGYTF
TRBV28	TRBJ1-1	few	.	TGTGCCAGCAGTTTACTGGACATTTACACTGAAGCTTTCTTT	CASSLLDIYTEAFF
TRBV5-6	TRBJ2-5	.	.	TGTGCCAGCAGCGGGGTAAGGAATGAGCAGTACTTC	CASSGVRNEQYF
TRBV20-1	TRBJ1-5	.	.	TGCAGTGCTATAACAGGGCCGGACGATCAGCCCCAGCATTTT	CSAITGPDDQPQHF
TRBV30	TRBJ1-1	few	.	TGTGCCTGGAGTGTAACAGGGAAAACTGAAGCTTTCTTT	CAWSVTGKTEAFF
TRBV12-3/TRBV12-4	TRBJ1-4	.	.	TGTGCCAGCAGTCAGGGACCTTTAACTAATGAAAAACTGTTTTTT	CASSQGPLTNEKLFF
TRBV4-1	TRBJ2-7	.	TRBD1	TGCGCCAGCAGCCAATCCTCAGGGGGCCAGTACGAGCAGTACTTC	CASSQSSGGQYEQYF